This T cell receptor beta chain came from a study of blood T cell repertoires in COVID-19. Sequencing was performed with immunoSEQ multiplex PCR; in TCRdb, only in-frame clones are kept and a portion is missing. The data hold approximately 260,000 clones, with about 87% observed a single time. Trimming pared 2 bases from V and 1 base from J, leaving 11 bases between. Germline CDR1 and CDR2: MNHEY and SVGAGI. The CDR3 loop spans 15 amino acids. The sample taken for sequencing was PBMCs or T cells enriched from blood (not recorded which). This chain uses TRBV6-5 with TRBJ1-1; D unresolved. This sequence originates from a woman in her thirties or forties with acute COVID-19. CDR3 amino acids: CASSYGRGGNTEAFF. The CDR3 nucleotides read TGTGCCAGCAGTTACGGGCGGGGAGGGAACACTGAAGCTTTCTTT.